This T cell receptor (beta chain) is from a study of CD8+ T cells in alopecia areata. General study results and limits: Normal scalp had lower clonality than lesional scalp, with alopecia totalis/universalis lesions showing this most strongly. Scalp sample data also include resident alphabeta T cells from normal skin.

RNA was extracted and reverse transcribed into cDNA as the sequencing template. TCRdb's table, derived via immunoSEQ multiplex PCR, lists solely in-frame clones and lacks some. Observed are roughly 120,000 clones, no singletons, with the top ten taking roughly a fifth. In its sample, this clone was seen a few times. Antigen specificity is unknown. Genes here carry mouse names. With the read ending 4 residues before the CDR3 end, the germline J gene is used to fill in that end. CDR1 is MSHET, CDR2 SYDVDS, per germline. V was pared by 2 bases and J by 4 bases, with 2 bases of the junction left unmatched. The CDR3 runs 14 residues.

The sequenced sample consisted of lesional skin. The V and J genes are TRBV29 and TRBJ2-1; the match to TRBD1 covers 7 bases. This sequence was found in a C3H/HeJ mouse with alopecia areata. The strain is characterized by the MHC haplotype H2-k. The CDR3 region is CASSLGDRYAEQFF. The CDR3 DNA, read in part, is TGTGCTAGCAGTTTAGGGGACAGATATGCT.